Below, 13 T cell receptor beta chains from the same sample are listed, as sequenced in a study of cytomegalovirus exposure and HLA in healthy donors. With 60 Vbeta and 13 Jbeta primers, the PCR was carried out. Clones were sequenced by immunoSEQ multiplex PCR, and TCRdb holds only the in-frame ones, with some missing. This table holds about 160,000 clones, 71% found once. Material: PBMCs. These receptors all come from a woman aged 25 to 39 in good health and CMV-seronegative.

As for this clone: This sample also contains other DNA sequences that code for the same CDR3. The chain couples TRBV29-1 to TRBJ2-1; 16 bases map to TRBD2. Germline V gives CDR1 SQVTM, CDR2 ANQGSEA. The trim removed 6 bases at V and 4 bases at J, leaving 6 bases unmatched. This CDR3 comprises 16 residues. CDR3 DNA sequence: TGCAGCGTCGAGGGACTAGCGGGAGGGTCATACAATGAGCAGTTCTTC. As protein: CSVEGLAGGSYNEQFF.

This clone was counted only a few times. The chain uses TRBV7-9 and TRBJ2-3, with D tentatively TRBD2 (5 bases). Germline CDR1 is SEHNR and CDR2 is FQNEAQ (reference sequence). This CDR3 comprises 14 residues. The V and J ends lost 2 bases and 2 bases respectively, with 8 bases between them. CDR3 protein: CASSLMDSTDTQYF. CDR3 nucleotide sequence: TGTGCCAGCAGCTTAATGGACTCCACAGATACGCAGTATTTT.

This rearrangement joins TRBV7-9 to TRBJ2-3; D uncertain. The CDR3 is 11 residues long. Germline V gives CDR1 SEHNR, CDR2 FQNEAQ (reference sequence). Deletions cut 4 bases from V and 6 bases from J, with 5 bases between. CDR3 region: CASSSVDTQYF. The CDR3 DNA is TGTGCCAGCAGCTCGGTGGATACGCAGTATTTT.

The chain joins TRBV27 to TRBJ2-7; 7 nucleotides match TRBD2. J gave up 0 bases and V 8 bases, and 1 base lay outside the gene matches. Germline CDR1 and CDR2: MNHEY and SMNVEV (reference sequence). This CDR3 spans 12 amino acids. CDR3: CASGRVSYEQYF. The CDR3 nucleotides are TGTGCCAGCGGGAGGGTCTCCTACGAGCAGTACTTC.

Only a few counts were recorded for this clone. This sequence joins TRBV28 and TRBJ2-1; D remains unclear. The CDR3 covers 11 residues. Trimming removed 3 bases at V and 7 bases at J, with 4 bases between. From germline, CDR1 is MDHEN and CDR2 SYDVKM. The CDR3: CASSFLNEQFF. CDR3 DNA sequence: TGTGCCAGCAGTTTTCTGAATGAGCAGTTCTTC.

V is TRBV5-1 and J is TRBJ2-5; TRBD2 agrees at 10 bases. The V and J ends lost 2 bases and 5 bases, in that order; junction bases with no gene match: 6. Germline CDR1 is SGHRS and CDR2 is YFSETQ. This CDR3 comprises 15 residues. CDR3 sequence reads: CASSLAGGPGETQYF. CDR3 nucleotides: TGCGCCAGCAGCTTAGCGGGAGGGCCGGGGGAGACCCAGTACTTC.

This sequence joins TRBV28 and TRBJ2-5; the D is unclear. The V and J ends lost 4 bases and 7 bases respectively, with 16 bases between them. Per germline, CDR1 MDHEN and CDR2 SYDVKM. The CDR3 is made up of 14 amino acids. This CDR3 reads CASSSDRPSGTQYF. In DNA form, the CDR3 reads TGTGCCAGCAGTTCAGACCGCCCATCGGGGACCCAGTACTTC.

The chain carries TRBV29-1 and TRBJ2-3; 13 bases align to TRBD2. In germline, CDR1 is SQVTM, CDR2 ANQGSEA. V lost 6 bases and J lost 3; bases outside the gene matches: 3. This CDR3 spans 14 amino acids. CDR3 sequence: CSVLTSGRTDTQYF. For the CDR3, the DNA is TGCAGCGTGCTGACTAGCGGGAGGACAGATACGCAGTATTTT.

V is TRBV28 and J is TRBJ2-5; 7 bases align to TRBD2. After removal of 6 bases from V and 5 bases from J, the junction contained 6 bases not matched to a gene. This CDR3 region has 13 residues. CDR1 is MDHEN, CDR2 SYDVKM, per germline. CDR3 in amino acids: CASRPAGVETQYF. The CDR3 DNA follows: TGTGCCAGCAGGCCCGCGGGAGTGGAGACCCAGTACTTC.

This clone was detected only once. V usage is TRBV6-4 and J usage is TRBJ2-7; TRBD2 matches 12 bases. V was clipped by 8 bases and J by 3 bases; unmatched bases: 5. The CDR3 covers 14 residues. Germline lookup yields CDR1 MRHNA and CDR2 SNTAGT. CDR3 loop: CASQRLAGVYEQYF. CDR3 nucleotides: TGTGCCAGCCAACGACTAGCGGGAGTCTACGAGCAGTACTTC.

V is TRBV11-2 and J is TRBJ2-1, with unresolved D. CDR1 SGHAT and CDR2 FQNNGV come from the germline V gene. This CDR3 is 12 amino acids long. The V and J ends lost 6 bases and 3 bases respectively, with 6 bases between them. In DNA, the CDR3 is TGTGCCAGCAGACTTTACTACAATGAGCAGTTCTTC. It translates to CASRLYYNEQFF.

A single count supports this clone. CDR3 nucleotide sequence: TGCGCCAGCAGCTTGGGAGGGGGCGCGGGCACTGAAGCTTTCTTT. Its protein product is CASSLGGGAGTEAFF. This chain links TRBV5-1 with TRBJ1-1; 7 bases fit TRBD1. CDR1 is SGHRS, CDR2 YFSETQ, per germline. With 0 bases clipped from V and 4 bases from J, the junction kept 6 bases outside the gene matches. This CDR3 spans 15 amino acids.

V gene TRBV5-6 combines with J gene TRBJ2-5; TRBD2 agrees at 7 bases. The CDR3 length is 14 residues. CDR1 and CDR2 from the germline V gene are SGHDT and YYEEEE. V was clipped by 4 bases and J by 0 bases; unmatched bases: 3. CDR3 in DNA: TGTGCCAGCAGCCCAGGGACTAACCAAGAGACCCAGTACTTC. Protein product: CASSPGTNQETQYF. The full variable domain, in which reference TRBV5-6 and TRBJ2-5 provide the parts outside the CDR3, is DAGVTQSPTHLIKTRGQQVTLRCSPKSGHDTVSWYQQALGQGPQFIFQYYEEEERQRGNFPDRFSGHQFPNYSSELNVNALLLGDSALYLCASSPGTNQETQYFGPGTRLLVL.